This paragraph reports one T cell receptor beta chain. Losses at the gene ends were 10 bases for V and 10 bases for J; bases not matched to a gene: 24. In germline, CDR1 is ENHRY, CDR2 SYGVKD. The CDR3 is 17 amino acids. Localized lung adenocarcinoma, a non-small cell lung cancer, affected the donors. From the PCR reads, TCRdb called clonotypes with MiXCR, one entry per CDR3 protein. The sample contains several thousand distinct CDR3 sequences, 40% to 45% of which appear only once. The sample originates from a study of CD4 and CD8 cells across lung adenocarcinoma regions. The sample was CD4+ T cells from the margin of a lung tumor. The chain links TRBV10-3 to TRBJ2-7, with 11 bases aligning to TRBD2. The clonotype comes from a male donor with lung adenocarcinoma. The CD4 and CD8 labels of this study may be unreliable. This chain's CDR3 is CATLGSGRASGSYVQYF. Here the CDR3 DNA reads TGTGCCACCCTAGGTAGCGGGAGGGCTTCTGGGTCCTACGTCCAGTACTTC.